Each of the 10 T cell receptor beta chains below was sequenced from the same sample in a study of blood T cell repertoires in COVID-19. The assay was immunoSEQ multiplex PCR, and TCRdb's table has in-frame clones only and misses some. Of about 61,000 clones listed, about 80% were seen once; the top ten hold less than 25%. Input material: peripheral blood. The receptors shown here come from an older man with active or convalescent COVID-19.

The V and J genes are TRBV5-4 and TRBJ2-5; 7 bases agree with TRBD2. The CDR3 spans 14 residues. J was trimmed by 2 bases and V by 2 bases; bases with no gene match: 3. Germline values: CDR1 SGHNT, CDR2 YYREEE (reference sequence). The DNA for the CDR3 is TGTGCCAGCAGCTTCGCTAGCGGACAAGAGACCCAGTACTTC. Translating it yields CASSFASGQETQYF.

The J gene is TRBJ1-1, the V gene TRBV7-7; 7 nucleotides agree with TRBD1. CDR1 and CDR2 from the germline V gene are SSHAT and FNYEAQ (reference sequence). The V and J ends lost 2 bases and 5 bases, in that order; junction bases with no gene match: 8. The CDR3 extends over 15 amino acids. The CDR3 nucleotides read TGTGCCAGCAGCTTACCGACAGGGAAGAAAACTGAAGCTTTCTTT. Translation gives CASSLPTGKKTEAFF.

The table lists this clone with a few counts. The CDR3: CASSTDRGRLDSNQPQHF. The CDR3 region has the DNA TGTGCCAGCAGTACGGACAGGGGGCGGTTGGATAGCAATCAGCCCCAGCATTTT. The chain joins TRBV2 to TRBJ1-5; 11 bases line up with TRBD1. With V trimmed by 5 bases and J by 0 bases, 9 bases remained unmatched. Germline CDR1 SNHLY, CDR2 FYNNEI. The CDR3 totals 18 residues.

In its sample, this clone was seen a few times. This sequence joins TRBV9 and TRBJ1-5; D is unresolved. The CDR3 has 15 amino acids. V lost 3 bases, J lost 9 bases, and 19 bases lay in between. From germline, CDR1 is SGDLS and CDR2 YYNGEE. The CDR3: CASSEPWAGYGPQHF. The DNA of the CDR3 is TGTGCCAGCAGCGAACCTTGGGCAGGTTACGGGCCCCAGCATTTT. Combining the CDR3 with reference TRBV9 and TRBJ1-5 gives the whole variable domain DSGVTQTPKHLITATGQRVTLRCSPRSGDLSVYWYQQSLDQGLQFLIQYYNGEERAKGNILERFSAQQFPDLHSELNLSSLELGDSALYFCASSEPWAGYGPQHFGDGTRLSIL.

J is TRBJ2-1 and V is TRBV6-1, with 9 bases lining up with TRBD1. The CDR3 runs 15 residues. The V segment lost 1 base and the J segment 3 bases; nucleotides outside the gene matches: 1. Germline CDR1 and CDR2: MNHNS and SASEGT. This chain's CDR3 is CASSEETGGYNEQFF. CDR3 DNA: TGTGCCAGCAGTGAAGAGACAGGGGGCTACAATGAGCAGTTCTTC.

The gene calls are TRBV7-3 and TRBJ2-7, with D maybe TRBD2 (6 bases). V lost 2 bases, J lost 1 base, and 12 bases lay in between. Germline V CDR1 and CDR2: SGHTA, FQGTGA. The CDR3 covers 15 residues. In DNA, the CDR3 is TGTGCCAGCAGCTTATCCGGGGGTCCATCCTACGAGCAGTACTTC. Encoded protein: CASSLSGGPSYEQYF.

The chain is built from TRBV19 and TRBJ2-7, with 9 bases that match TRBD1. J lost 2 bases, V lost 2 bases, and 4 bases had no gene match. Germline CDR1 LNHDA, CDR2 SQIVND (reference sequence). The CDR3 loop spans 15 amino acids. In DNA, the CDR3 is TGTGCCAGTAGTATAAGACAGGGGGGGACCTACGAGCAGTACTTC. Residues: CASSIRQGGTYEQYF.

This clone turned up a few times. The V call is TRBV30, the J call TRBJ1-1; 12 nucleotides agree with TRBD1. Losses at the gene ends were 8 bases for V and 5 bases for J; bases not matched to a gene: 12. Looked up from germline, CDR1 is GTSNPN and CDR2 is SVGIG (reference sequence). The CDR3 loop spans 15 amino acids. The chain's CDR3 is CAGNLGGQGATEAFF. In DNA form, the CDR3 reads TGTGCCGGGAACCTGGGGGGACAGGGGGCAACTGAAGCTTTCTTT.

The genes are TRBV5-1 and TRBJ2-7; TRBD2 matches 12 bases. The CDR3 length is 18 residues. Looked up from germline, CDR1 is SGHRS and CDR2 is YFSETQ. Unmatched junction bases numbered 11, after V lost 1 base and J lost 3 bases. DNA for the CDR3: TGCGCCAGCAGCTTGAAACTAGCGGGAGGATCGTTGAGCTACGAGCAGTACTTC. This gives the protein CASSLKLAGGSLSYEQYF.

This clone occurred a few times. The chain carries TRBV11-2 and TRBJ1-6; D gene uncertain. V was pared by 4 bases and J by 7 bases, with 11 bases between. The germline V gene has CDR1 SGHAT and CDR2 FQNNGV. The CDR3 is made up of 14 amino acids. The CDR3 nucleotides read TGTGCCAGCAGCTGGCAGATGGTAAATTCACCCCTCCACTTT. Translation gives CASSWQMVNSPLHF.